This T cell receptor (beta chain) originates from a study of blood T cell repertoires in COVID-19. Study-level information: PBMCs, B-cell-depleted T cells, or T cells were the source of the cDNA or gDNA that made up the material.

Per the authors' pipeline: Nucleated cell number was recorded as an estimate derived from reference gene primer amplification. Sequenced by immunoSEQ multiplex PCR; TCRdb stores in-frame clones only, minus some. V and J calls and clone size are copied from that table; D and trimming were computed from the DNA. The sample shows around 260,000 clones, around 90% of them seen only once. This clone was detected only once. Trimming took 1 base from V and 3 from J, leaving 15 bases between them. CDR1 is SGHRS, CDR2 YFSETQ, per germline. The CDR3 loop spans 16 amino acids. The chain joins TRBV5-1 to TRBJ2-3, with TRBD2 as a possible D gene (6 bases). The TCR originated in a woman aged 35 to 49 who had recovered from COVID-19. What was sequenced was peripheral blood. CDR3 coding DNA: TGCGCCAGCAGCTTGTCAGGAGGGAGAGGGACAGATACGCAGTATTTT. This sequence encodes CASSLSGGRGTDTQYF.